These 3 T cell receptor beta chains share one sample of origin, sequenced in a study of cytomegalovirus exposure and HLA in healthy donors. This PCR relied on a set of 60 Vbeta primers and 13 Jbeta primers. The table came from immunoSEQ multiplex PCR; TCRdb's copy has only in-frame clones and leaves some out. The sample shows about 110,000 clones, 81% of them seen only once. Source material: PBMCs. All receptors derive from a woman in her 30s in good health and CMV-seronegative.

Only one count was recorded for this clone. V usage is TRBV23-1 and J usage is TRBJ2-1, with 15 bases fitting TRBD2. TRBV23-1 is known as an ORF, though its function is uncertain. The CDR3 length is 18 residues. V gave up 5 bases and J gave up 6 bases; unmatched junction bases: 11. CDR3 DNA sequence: TGCGCCAGCAGTACCGGACTAGCGGGAGGGCCGAGGGGCAATGAGCAGTTCTTC. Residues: CASSTGLAGGPRGNEQFF.

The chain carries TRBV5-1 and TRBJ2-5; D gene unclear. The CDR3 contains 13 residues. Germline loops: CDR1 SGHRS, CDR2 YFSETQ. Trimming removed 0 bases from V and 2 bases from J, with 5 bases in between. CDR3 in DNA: TGCGCCAGCAGCTTGGTGAGTCAAGAGACCCAGTACTTC. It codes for CASSLVSQETQYF.

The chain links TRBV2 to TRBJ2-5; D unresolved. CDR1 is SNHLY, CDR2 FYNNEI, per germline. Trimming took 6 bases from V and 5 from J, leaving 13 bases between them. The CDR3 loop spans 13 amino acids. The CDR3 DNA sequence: TGTGCCAGCAGCACGGGTCTCGGGGAGACCCAGTACTTC. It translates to CASSTGLGETQYF.